The source of this TCR beta chain is a study of T cell repertoires in cytomegalovirus infection. In the study overall: In the study, CMV epitopes included recently identified HLA-C-restricted and well-studied HLA-B-restricted ones. It can be stated that public TCR beta signatures indicated CMV infection as well as a matching HLA type.

Comments on this clonotype: As yet, its antigen is unknown.

One entry per CDR3 protein results from TCRdb running MiXCR on the reads. Among nearly 700,000 distinct CDR3 sequences, around 30% were seen once, and the ten largest hold roughly 20%. Study-wide points: Ex vivo, HLA-C-restricted CMV-specific TCR beta clonotypes prevailed over the rest of the response.

The starting material was cultured PBMCs, obtained from culture after CMV antigen stimulation. The TCR originated in a human donor in good health (CMV status not recorded). Some clones in this sample may be carry-over from other donors' samples.

The CDR3: CATSRYSATYNEQFF. For the CDR3, the DNA is TGTGCCACCAGCAGATACAGCGCGACCTACAATGAGCAGTTCTTC. The V call is TRBV15, the J call TRBJ2-1, with no clear D. The CDR3 extends over 15 amino acids. The V end was cut by 2 bases, the J end by 2 bases, with 10 bases between. CDR1 is LNHNV, CDR2 YYDKDF, per germline (reference sequence).